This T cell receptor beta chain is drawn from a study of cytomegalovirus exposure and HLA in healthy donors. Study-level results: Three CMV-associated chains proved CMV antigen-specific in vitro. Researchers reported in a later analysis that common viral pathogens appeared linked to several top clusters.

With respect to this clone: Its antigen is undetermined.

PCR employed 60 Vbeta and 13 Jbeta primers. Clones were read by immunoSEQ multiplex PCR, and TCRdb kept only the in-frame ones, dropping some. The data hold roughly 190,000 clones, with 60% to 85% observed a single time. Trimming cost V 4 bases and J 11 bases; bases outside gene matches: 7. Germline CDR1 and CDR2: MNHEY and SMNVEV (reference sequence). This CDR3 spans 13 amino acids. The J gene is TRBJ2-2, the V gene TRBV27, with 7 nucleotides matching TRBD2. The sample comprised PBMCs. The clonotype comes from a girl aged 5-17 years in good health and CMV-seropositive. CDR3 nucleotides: TGTGCCAGCAGTTGGGGGGGGTCTATCGAGCTGTTTTTT. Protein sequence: CASSWGGSIELFF.